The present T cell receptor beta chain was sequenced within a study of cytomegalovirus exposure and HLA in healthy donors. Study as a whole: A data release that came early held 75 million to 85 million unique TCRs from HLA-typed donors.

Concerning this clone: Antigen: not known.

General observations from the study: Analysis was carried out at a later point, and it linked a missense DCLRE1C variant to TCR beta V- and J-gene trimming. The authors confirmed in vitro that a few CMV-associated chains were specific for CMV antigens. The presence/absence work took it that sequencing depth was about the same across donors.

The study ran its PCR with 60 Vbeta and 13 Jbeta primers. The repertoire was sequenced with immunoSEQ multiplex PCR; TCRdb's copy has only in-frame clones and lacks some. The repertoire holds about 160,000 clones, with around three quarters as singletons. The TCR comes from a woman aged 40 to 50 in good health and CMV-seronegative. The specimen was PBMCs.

Here the CDR3 reads CASSSSSGRVTGELFF. DNA of the CDR3: TGTGCCAGCAGCTCATCTAGCGGGAGGGTCACCGGGGAGCTGTTTTTT. The gene calls are TRBV7-9 and TRBJ2-2, with 12 bases that match TRBD2. The CDR3 length is 16 residues. Trimming removed 4 bases from V and 4 bases from J; junction bases left unmatched: 4. The germline V gene has CDR1 SEHNR and CDR2 FQNEAQ (reference sequence).